The clone carrying this T cell receptor beta chain was detected a few times. The data stem from a study of CD8 T cells in ankylosing spondylitis. Quantitative 5'-RACE with molecular barcodes produced the TCR beta libraries. Via MiXCR, TCRdb re-called the 5' RACE reads, giving one row per CDR3 protein. The sample consists of 200,000 to 300,000 distinct CDR3 sequences, about 10% of them appearing once. The V end was cut by 1 base, the J end by 3 bases, with 19 bases between. CDR3 length: 16 amino acids. Germline CDR1 and CDR2: GTSNPN and SVGIG (reference sequence). Sequenced: blood, either unsorted or a sorted T cell fraction (not recorded which). J is TRBJ2-7 and V is TRBV30; D call uncertain. The source is a male donor with ankylosing spondylitis or in good health (not recorded which). DNA of the CDR3: TGTGCCTGGAGTGACAAGCGAACCTCAACGCACTACGAGCAGTACTTC. This gives the protein CAWSDKRTSTHYEQYF. The full variable domain, its missing parts supplied by reference TRBV30 and TRBJ2-7, is SQTIHQWPATLVQPVGSPLSLECTVEGTSNPNLYWYRQAAGRGLQLLFYSVGIGQISSEVPQNLSASRPQDRQFILSSKKLLLSDSGFYLCAWSDKRTSTHYEQYFGPGTRLTVT.